These 5 T cell receptor beta chains were all obtained from the same sample, sequenced in a study of radiotherapy plus CTLA-4 blockade in lung cancer. TCRdb keeps only in-frame clones here, not all; method: immunoSEQ multiplex PCR. Altogether approximately 77,000 clones are present, approximately 80% being singletons, with the ten largest covering about 0.79%. This material consisted of peripheral blood, taken from a patient treated with radiotherapy plus ipilimumab. These receptor sequences come from a human donor with non-small cell lung cancer who had stable disease on radiotherapy plus ipilimumab.

This chain links TRBV29-1 with TRBJ1-3; no reliable D call. Germline-derived CDR1 and CDR2 are SQVTM and ANQGSEA. CDR3 length equals 13 residues. V was cut by 5 bases and J by 0 bases, with 8 bases left in between. As DNA, the CDR3 is TGCAGCGTTCCCTCGGGCTCTGGAAACACCATATATTTT. It encodes CSVPSGSGNTIYF. Looking up the rest from reference TRBV29-1 and TRBJ1-3 gives the full variable domain: SAVISQKPSRDICQRGTSLTIQCQVDSQVTMMFWYRQQPGQSLTLIATANQGSEATYESGFVIDKFPISRPNLTFSTLTVSNMSPEDSSIYLCSVPSGSGNTIYFGEGSWLTVV.

This sequence joins TRBV18 and TRBJ1-2; unclear D gene. Germline CDR1 reads KGHSH; CDR2 reads LQKENI. Trimming removed 4 bases at V and 6 bases at J, with 15 bases between. The CDR3 consists of 14 residues. CDR3 sequence reads: CASSRPIPENGYTF. The CDR3 coding sequence is TGTGCCAGCTCACGACCAATTCCAGAGAATGGCTACACCTTC. Combining the CDR3 with reference TRBV18 and TRBJ1-2 gives the whole variable domain NAGVMQNPRHLVRRRGQEARLRCSPMKGHSHVYWYRQLPEEGLKFMVYLQKENIIDESGMPKERFSAEFPKEGPSILRIQQVVRGDSAAYFCASSRPIPENGYTFGSGTRLTVV.

V is TRBV10-2 and J is TRBJ2-7, with TRBD2 identical over 10 bases. The CDR3 loop spans 13 amino acids. Germline trimming cut 8 bases from V and 2 bases from J; bases unmatched to any gene: 3. The germline V gene has CDR1 WSHSY and CDR2 SAAADI. CDR3 DNA: TGCGCCAGCCGGACTAGCGGAACCTACGAGCAGTACTTC. Encoded protein: CASRTSGTYEQYF.

The chain joins TRBV7-9 to TRBJ2-1, with 8 positions matching TRBD2. The CDR3 is 15 amino acids. J gave up 10 bases and V 3 bases, and 11 bases lay outside the gene matches. CDR1 is SEHNR and CDR2 is FQNEAQ in the germline V gene (reference sequence). As DNA, the CDR3 is TGTGCCAGCAGCTTCTTACTAGCGGCCTATGACGAGCAGTTCTTC. Its translation: CASSFLLAAYDEQFF. Drawing the rest from reference TRBV7-9 and TRBJ2-1, the complete variable domain is DTGVSQNPRHKITKRGQNVTFRCDPISEHNRLYWYRQTLGQGPEFLTYFQNEAQLEKSRLLSDRFSAERPKGSFSTLEIQRTEQGDSAMYLCASSFLLAAYDEQFFGPGTRLTVL.

As for this clone: Other DNA sequences within the sample encode an identical CDR3. V gene TRBV28 combines with J gene TRBJ1-5, with D perhaps TRBD1 (5 bases). Trimming cost V 5 bases and J 6 bases, with 11 bases left between them. Germline V CDR1 and CDR2: MDHEN, SYDVKM. The CDR3 consists of 13 residues. The CDR3, as DNA: TGTGCCAGCAGTGGGGACCGGGGTCAGCCCCAGCATTTT. This translates into CASSGDRGQPQHF.